This TCR beta chain was recovered during a study of blood T cell repertoires in COVID-19. Background on the study: Nucleic acid was either cDNA or gDNA, and it came from T cells, B-cell-depleted T cells, or PBMCs.

The data were produced by immunoSEQ multiplex PCR, yet TCRdb's version contains in-frame clones alone and is incomplete. This sample has 190,000 or so clones; around four fifths occur once, and the top ten carry 0.95%. CDR1 and CDR2 (germline): DFQATT, SNEGSKA (reference sequence). Between the trimmed V and J ends, which lost 7 bases and 4 bases, there was a span of 8 bases. The CDR3 is 11 residues long. Enrollment of patients from Seattle took place during active infection, with longitudinal follow-up. Sequenced sample: peripheral blood. This receptor was taken from a man in his sixties with COVID-19, enrolled during active disease. The chain carries TRBV20-1 and TRBJ1-3; no reliable D call. The CDR3 nucleotides read TGCAGTGGTATTGTAGGAAACACCATATATTTT. It codes for CSGIVGNTIYF.